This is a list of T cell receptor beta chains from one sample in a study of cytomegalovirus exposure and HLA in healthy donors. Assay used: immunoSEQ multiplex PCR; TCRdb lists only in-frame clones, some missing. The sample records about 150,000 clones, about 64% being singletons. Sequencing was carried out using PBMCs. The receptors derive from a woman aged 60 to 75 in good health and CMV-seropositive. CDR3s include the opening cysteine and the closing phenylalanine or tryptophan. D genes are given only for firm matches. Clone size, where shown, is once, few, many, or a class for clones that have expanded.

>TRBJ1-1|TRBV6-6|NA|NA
CASSRQEGSNTEAFF
TGTGCCAGCAGTAGACAGGAAGGTTCAAACACTGAAGCTTTCTTT
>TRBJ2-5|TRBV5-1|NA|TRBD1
CASSFRRQGVRAQYF
TGCGCCAGCAGCTTCCGAAGACAGGGGGTACGGGCCCAGTACTTC
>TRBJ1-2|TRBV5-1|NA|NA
CASSLNGDGQYGYTF
TGCGCCAGCAGCTTAAACGGAGACGGCCAGTATGGCTACACCTTC
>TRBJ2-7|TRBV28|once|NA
CASRSPRGPTYEQYF
TGTGCCAGCAGATCGCCCAGGGGCCCAACCTACGAGCAGTACTTC
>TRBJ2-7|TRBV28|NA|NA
CASRTGAYEQYF
TGTGCCAGCAGAACCGGGGCCTACGAGCAGTACTTC
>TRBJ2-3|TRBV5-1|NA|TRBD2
CASSLDVGTSGVATQYF
TGCGCCAGCAGCTTGGACGTGGGGACTAGCGGAGTGGCTACGCAGTATTTT
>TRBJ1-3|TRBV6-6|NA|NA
CASRLREDSGNTIYF
TGTGCCAGCAGGCTCCGGGAGGACTCTGGAAACACCATATATTTT
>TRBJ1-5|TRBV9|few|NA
CASSLSGSGQPQHF
TGTGCCAGCAGCTTATCAGGATCTGGTCAGCCCCAGCATTTT
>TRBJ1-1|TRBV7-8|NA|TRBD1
CASSPGTANTEAFF
TGTGCCAGCAGCCCCGGGACAGCGAACACTGAAGCTTTCTTT
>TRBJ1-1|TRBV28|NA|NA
CASSLNPFGTEAFF
TGTGCCAGCAGTTTAAACCCTTTCGGCACTGAAGCTTTCTTT
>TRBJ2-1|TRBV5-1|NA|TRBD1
CASSFDRVSYNEQFF
TGCGCCAGCAGCTTTGACAGGGTCTCCTACAATGAGCAGTTCTTC
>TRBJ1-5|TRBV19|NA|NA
CASSRQVTNQPQHF
TGTGCCAGTAGTCGACAGGTAACAAATCAGCCCCAGCATTTT
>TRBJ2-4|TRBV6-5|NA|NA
CASSYDRRQNIQYF
TGTGCCAGCAGTTACGACAGGCGCCAAAACATTCAGTACTTC
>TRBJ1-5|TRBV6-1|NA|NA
CASSDTQGQPQHF
TGTGCCAGCAGTGACACACAGGGACAGCCCCAGCATTTT
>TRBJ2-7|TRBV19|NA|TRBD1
CASAGTGTYEQYF
TGTGCCAGCGCCGGGACAGGGACCTACGAGCAGTACTTC
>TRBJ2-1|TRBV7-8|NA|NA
CASSLPGLNNEQFF
TGTGCCAGCAGCCTACCGGGACTGAACAATGAGCAGTTCTTC
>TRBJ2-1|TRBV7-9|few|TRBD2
CASSPLGAGEDVQFF
TGTGCCAGCAGCCCACTCGGAGCGGGGGAGGACGTGCAGTTCTTC
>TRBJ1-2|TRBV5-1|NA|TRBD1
CASSSTGTGGLGYTF
TGCGCCAGCAGCTCCACCGGGACAGGGGGCTTGGGCTACACCTTC
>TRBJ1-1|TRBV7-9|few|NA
CASSAGGGWTEAFF
TGTGCCAGCAGCGCTGGCGGGGGTTGGACTGAAGCTTTCTTT
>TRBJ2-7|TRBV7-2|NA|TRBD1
CASTPQPLAGGEQYF
TGTGCCAGCACCCCCCAACCGCTAGCAGGGGGCGAGCAGTACTTC
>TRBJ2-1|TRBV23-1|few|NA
CASSQSYRLDGEQFF
TGCGCCAGCAGTCAATCGTACAGGCTCGACGGTGAGCAGTTCTTC
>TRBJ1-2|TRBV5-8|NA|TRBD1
CASSLPGGGLGYTF
TGTGCCAGCAGCTTGCCAGGGGGCGGACTTGGCTACACCTTC
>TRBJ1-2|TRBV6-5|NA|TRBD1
CASSYGGTGFGYTF
TGTGCCAGCAGTTACGGGGGGACAGGTTTTGGCTACACCTTC
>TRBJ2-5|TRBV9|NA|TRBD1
CASSVGVTGGRETQYF
TGTGCCAGCAGCGTAGGGGTCACAGGGGGTCGAGAGACCCAGTACTTC
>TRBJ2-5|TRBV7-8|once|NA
CASGLIGRGQETQYF
TGTGCCAGCGGCTTAATCGGCAGGGGACAAGAGACCCAGTACTTC
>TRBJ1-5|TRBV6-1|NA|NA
CASSGGKISNQPQHF
TGTGCCAGCTCGGGGGGCAAGATCAGCAATCAGCCCCAGCATTTT
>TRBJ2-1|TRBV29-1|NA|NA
CSVEVVAGPYNEQFF
TGCAGCGTTGAGGTGGTGGCGGGACCTTACAATGAGCAGTTCTTC
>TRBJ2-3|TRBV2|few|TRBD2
CASSREVYTDTQYF
TGTGCCAGCTCCCGGGAGGTTTACACAGATACGCAGTATTTT
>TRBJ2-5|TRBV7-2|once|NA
CASSLGFSAQYF
TGTGCCAGCAGCTTAGGTTTCTCGGCCCAGTACTTC
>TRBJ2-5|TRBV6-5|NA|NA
CASSPGLGAGETQYF
TGTGCCAGCAGTCCCGGTCTGGGGGCAGGGGAGACCCAGTACTTC
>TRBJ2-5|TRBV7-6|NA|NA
CASSPGGTAQYF
TGTGCCAGCAGCCCTGGAGGAACGGCCCAGTACTTC
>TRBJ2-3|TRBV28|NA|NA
CASTFRGVDTDTQYF
TGTGCCAGCACTTTCAGGGGAGTGGACACAGATACGCAGTATTTT
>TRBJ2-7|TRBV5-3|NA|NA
CARSLEPGAPSSYEQYF
TGTGCCAGAAGCTTGGAGCCGGGAGCCCCAAGCTCCTACGAGCAGTACTTC
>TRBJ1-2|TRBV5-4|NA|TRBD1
CASSLPYDRGGYGYTF
TGTGCCAGCAGCTTGCCGTACGACAGGGGGGGTTATGGCTACACCTTC
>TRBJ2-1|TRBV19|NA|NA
CASSIEQADEQFF
TGTGCCAGTAGTATAGAACAGGCCGATGAGCAGTTCTTC
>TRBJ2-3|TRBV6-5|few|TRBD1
CAGSRDRGADTQYF
TGTGCCGGCAGCCGGGACAGGGGAGCCGATACGCAGTATTTT
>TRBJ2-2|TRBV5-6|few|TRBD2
CASSLAGPTGELFF
TGTGCCAGCAGCTTAGCGGGACCAACCGGGGAGCTGTTTTTT
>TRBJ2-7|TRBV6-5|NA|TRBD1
CASSYFPDQGAKEQYF
TGTGCCAGCAGTTACTTTCCAGACCAGGGGGCGAAAGAGCAGTACTTC
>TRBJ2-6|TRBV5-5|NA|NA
CASSSRDSGANVLTF
TGTGCCAGCAGCTCCAGGGATTCGGGGGCCAACGTCCTGACTTTC
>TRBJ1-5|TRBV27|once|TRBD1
CASSRDRGHQPQHF
TGTGCCAGCAGCCGGGACAGGGGCCACCAGCCCCAGCATTTT
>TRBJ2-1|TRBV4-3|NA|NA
CASSQDPASRNEQFF
TGCGCCAGCAGCCAAGATCCGGCTAGCCGGAATGAGCAGTTCTTC
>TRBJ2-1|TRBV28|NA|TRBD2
CASSAPAGAYNEQFF
TGTGCCAGCAGTGCCCCAGCGGGAGCCTACAATGAGCAGTTCTTC
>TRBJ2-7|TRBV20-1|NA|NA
CSAPFRAEQYF
TGCAGTGCTCCCTTTCGAGCGGAGCAGTACTTC
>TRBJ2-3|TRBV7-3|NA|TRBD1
CASSSQGADTQYF
TGTGCCAGCAGCTCCCAGGGGGCAGATACGCAGTATTTT
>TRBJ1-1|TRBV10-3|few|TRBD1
CAISDGQGRNTEAFF
TGTGCCATCAGTGACGGACAGGGTCGGAACACTGAAGCTTTCTTT
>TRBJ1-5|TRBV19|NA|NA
CATTEGRGNQPQHF
TGTGCCACCACAGAGGGGAGGGGCAATCAGCCCCAGCATTTT
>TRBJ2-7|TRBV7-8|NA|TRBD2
CASSLAGSPGGGKQYF
TGTGCCAGCAGCTTAGCGGGGTCACCCGGGGGGGGGAAGCAGTACTTC
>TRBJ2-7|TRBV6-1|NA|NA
CASSNRQVPSYEQYF
TGTGCCAGCAGTAACCGACAGGTGCCCTCCTACGAGCAGTACTTC